This TCR beta chain was captured by sequencing in a study of blood T cell repertoires in COVID-19. Study in general: There were acute and convalescent COVID-19 samples, and they came from the United States, Italy and Spain. PBMCs, B-cell-depleted T cells, or T cells were the source of the cDNA or gDNA that made up the material.

The CDR3 totals 17 residues. Looked up from germline, CDR1 is LNHNV and CDR2 is YYDKDF (reference sequence). Losses at the gene ends were 1 base for V and 0 bases for J; bases not matched to a gene: 2. As handled by the study authors: The assay estimated nucleated cells by amplifying reference gene primers. Clones were read by immunoSEQ multiplex PCR, and TCRdb kept only the in-frame ones, dropping some. From that table come the V and J calls and clone size; the DNA was used to work out D and trimming. The sample shows roughly 200,000 clones, roughly 90% of them seen only once. The chain employs TRBV15 and TRBJ2-3; 12 bases agree with TRBD2. Specimen: peripheral blood. This clonotype originated in a man in his fifties with acute or convalescent COVID-19. CDR3 residues: CATSRGTSGRSTDTQYF. The CDR3, as DNA: TGTGCCACCAGCAGAGGAACTAGCGGGAGGAGCACAGATACGCAGTATTTT.